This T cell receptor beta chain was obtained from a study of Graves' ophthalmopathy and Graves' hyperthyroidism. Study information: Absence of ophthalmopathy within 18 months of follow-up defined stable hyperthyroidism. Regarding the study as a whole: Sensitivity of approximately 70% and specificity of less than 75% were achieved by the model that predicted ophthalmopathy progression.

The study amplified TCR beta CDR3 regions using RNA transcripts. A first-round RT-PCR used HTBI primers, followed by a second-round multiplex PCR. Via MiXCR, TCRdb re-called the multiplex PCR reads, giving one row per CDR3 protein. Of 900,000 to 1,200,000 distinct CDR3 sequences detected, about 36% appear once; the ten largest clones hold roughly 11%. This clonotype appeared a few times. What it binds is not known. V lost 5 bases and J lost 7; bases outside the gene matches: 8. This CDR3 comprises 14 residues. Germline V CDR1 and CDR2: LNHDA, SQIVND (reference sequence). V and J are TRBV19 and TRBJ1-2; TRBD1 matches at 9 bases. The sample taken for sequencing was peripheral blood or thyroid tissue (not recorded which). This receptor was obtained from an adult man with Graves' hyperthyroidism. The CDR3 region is CASSGTGLFSGYTF. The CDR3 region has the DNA TGTGCCAGTAGTGGGACAGGGCTTTTCTCTGGCTACACCTTC. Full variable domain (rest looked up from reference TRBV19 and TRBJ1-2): DGGITQSPKYLFRKEGQNVTLSCEQNLNHDAMYWYRQDPGQGLRLIYYSQIVNDFQKGDIAEGYSVSREKKESFPLTVTSAQKNPTAFYLCASSGTGLFSGYTFGSGTRLTVV.